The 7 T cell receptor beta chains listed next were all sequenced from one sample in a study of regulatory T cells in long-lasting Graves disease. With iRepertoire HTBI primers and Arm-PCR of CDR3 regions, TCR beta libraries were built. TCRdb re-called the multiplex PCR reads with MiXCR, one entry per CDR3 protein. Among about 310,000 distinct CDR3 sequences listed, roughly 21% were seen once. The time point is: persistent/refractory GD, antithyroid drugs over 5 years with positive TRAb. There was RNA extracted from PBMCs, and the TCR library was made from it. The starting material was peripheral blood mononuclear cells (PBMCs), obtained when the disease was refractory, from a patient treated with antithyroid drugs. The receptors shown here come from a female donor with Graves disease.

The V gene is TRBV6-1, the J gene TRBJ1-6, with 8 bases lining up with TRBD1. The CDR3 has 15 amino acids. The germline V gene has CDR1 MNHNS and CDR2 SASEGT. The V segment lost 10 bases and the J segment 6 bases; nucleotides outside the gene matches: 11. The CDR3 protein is CAIGLTGDGNSPLHF. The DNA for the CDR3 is TGTGCCATAGGACTGACAGGGGACGGTAATTCACCCCTCCACTTT.

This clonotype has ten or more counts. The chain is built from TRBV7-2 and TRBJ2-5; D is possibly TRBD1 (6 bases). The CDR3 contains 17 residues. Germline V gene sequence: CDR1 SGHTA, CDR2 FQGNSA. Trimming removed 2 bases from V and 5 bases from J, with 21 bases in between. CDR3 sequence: CASSLSTDSLVKETQYF. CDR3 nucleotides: TGTGCCAGCAGCTTATCCACGGACAGCCTCGTGAAGGAGACCCAGTACTTC.

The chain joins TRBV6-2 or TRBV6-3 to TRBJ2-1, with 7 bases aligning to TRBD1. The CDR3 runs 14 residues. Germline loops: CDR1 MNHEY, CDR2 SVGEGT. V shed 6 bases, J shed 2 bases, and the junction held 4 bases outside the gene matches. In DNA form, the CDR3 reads TGTGCCAGCAGGTCCGGGACAGCCTACAATGAGCAGTTCTTC. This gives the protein CASRSGTAYNEQFF.

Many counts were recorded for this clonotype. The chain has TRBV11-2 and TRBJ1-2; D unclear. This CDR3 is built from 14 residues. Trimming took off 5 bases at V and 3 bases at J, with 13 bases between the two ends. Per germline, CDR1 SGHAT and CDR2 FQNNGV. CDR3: CASSDGPEDYGYTF. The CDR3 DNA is TGTGCCAGCAGCGATGGTCCAGAGGACTATGGCTACACCTTC.

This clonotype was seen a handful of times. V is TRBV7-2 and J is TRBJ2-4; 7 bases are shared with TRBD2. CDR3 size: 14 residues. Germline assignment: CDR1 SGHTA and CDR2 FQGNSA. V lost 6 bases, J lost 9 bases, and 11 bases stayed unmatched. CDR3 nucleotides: TGTGCCAGCAGTTCCCCGGGGGGATACGCCATTCAGTACTTC. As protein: CASSSPGGYAIQYF.

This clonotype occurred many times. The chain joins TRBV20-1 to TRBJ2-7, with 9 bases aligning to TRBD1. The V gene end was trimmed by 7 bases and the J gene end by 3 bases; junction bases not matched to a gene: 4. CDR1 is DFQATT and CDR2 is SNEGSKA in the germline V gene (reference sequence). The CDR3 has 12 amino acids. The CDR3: CSVSGQGYEQYF. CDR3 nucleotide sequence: TGCAGTGTCTCGGGACAGGGCTACGAGCAGTACTTC.

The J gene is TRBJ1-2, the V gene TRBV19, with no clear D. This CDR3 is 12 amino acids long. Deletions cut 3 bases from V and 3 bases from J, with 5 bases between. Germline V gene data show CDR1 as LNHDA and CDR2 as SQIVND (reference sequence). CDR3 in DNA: TGTGCCAGTAGTATCTCCTACTATGGCTACACCTTC. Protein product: CASSISYYGYTF. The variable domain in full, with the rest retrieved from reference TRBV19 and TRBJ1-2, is DGGITQSPKYLFRKEGQNVTLSCEQNLNHDAMYWYRQDPGQGLRLIYYSQIVNDFQKGDIAEGYSVSREKKESFPLTVTSAQKNPTAFYLCASSISYYGYTFGSGTRLTVV.